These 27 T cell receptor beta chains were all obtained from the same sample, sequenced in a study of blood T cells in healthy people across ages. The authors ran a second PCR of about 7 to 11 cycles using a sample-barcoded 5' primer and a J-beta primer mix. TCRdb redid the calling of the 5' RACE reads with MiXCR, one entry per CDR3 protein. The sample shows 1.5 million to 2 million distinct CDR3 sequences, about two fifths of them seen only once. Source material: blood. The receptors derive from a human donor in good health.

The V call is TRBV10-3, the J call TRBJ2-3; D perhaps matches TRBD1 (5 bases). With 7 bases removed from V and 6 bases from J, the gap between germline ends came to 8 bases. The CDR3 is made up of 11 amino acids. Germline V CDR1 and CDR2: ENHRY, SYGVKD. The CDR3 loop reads CAITYRDTQYF. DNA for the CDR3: TGTGCCATCACCTACAGGGATACGCAGTATTTT.

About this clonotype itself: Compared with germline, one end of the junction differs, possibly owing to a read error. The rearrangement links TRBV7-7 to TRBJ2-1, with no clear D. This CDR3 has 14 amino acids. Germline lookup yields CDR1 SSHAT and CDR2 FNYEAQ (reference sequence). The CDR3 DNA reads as TGTGCTAGCAGCTCCCACCCAAATATCGATGAGCAGTTCTTC. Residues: CASSSHPNIDEQFF.

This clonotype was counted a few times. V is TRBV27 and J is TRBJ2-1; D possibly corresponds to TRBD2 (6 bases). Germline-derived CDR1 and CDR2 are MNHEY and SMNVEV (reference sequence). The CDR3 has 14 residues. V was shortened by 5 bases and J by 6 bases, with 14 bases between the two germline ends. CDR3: CASSPYGTGNEQFF. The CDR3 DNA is TGTGCCAGCAGTCCTTACGGGACTGGCAATGAGCAGTTCTTC.

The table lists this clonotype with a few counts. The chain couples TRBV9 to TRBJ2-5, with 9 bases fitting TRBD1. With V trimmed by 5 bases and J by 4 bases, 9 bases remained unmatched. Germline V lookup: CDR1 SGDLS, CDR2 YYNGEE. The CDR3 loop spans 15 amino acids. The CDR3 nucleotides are TGTGCCAGCAGTTGGACAGGGGCTTCAGGAGAGACCCAGTACTTC. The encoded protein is CASSWTGASGETQYF.

The CDR3 sequence: CASSDFGSGGSSSYEQYF. Written as DNA, the CDR3 is TGTGCCAGCAGTGATTTCGGTAGCGGGGGGTCCTCCTCCTACGAGCAGTACTTC. V usage is TRBV2 and J usage is TRBJ2-7; 10 bases line up with TRBD2. The trim removed 3 bases at V and 0 bases at J, leaving 11 bases unmatched. The CDR3 is 18 residues long. CDR1 is SNHLY and CDR2 is FYNNEI in the germline V gene.

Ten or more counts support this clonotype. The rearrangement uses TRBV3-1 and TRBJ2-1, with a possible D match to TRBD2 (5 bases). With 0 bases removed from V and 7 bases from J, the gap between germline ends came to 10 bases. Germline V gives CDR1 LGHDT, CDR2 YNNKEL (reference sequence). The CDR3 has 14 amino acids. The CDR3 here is CASSQDGRENEQFF. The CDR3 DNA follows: TGTGCCAGCAGCCAAGATGGTCGGGAAAATGAGCAGTTCTTC.

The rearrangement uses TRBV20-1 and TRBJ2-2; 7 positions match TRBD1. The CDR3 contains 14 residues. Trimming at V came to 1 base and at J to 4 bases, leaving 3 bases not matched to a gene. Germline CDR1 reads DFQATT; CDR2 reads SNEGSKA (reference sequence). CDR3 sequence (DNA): TGCAGTGCTAGAGGGACAGGTAGCACCGGGGAGCTGTTTTTT. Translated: CSARGTGSTGELFF.

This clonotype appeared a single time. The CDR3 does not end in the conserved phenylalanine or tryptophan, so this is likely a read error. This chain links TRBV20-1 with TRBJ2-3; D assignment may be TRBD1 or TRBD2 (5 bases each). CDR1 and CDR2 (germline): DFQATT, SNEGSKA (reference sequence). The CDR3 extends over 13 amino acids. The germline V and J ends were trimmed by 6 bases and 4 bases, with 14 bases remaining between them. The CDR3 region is CSALVLGADTQYC. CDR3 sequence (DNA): TGCAGTGCCCTTGTCCTGGGGGCAGATACGCAGTATTGT.

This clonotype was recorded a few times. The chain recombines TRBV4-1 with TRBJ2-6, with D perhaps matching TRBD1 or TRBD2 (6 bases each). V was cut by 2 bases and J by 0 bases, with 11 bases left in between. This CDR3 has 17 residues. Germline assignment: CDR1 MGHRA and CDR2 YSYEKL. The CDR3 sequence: CASSQTGTRSGANVLTF. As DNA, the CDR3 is TGCGCCAGCAGCCAAACAGGGACTCGCTCTGGGGCCAACGTCCTGACTTTC.

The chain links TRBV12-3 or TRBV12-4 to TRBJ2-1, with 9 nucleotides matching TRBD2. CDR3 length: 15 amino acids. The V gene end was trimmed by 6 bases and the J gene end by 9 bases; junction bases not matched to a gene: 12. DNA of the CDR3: TGTGCCAGCAGCCGGCGAGCGGGGGGTTTCAGTGAGCAGTTCTTC. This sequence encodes CASSRRAGGFSEQFF.

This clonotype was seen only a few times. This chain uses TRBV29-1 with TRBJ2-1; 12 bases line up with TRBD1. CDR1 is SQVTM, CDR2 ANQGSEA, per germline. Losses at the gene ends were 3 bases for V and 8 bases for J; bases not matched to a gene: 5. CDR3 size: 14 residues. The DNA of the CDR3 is TGCAGCGTTGAGACCGGGACAGGGGGCGATGAGCAGTTCTTC. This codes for CSVETGTGGDEQFF.

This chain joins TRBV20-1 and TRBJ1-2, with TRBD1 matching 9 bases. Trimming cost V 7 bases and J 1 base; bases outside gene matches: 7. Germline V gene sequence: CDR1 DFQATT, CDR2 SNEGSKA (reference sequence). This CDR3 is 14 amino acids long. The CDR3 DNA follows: TGCAGTGTCAAGGGGGGACAGGGTAACTATGGCTACACCTTC. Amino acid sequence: CSVKGGQGNYGYTF.

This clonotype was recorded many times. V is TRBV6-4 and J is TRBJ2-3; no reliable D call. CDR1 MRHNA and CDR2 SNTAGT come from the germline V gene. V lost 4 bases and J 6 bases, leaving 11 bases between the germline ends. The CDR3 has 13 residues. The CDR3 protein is CASSVDTRDTQYF. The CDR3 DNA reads TGTGCCAGCAGTGTCGACACACGTGATACGCAGTATTTT.

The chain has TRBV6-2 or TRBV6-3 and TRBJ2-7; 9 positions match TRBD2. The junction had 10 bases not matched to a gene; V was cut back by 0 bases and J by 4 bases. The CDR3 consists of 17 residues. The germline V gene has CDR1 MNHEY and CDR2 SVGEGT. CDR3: CASSYSPRGTSTYEQYF. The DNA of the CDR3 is TGTGCCAGCAGTTACTCCCCCCGCGGGACTAGCACATACGAGCAGTACTTC.

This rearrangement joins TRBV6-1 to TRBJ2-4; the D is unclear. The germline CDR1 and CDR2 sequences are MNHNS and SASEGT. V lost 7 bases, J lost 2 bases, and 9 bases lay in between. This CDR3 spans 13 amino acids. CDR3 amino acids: CASNDLTKNIQYF. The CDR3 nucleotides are TGTGCCAGCAACGACCTTACCAAAAACATTCAGTACTTC.

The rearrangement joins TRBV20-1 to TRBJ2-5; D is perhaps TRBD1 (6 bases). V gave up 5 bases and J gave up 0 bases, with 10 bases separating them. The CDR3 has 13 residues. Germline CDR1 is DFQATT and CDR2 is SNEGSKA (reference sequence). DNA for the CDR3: TGCAGTGCTCAGGGGTCCCACCAAGAGACCCAGTACTTC. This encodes CSAQGSHQETQYF.

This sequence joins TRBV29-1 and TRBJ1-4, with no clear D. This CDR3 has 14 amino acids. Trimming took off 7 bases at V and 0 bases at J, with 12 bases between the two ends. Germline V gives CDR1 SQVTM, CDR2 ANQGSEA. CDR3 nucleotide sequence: TGCAGCGGCAGGAGTACATCAACTAATGAAAAACTGTTTTTT. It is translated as CSGRSTSTNEKLFF.

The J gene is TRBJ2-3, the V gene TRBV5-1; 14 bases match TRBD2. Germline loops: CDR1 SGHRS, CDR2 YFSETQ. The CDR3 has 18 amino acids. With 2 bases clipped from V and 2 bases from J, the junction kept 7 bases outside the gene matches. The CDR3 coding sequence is TGCGCCAGCAGCTTCGGACTAGCGGGGGGACTTAACACAGATACGCAGTATTTT. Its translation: CASSFGLAGGLNTDTQYF.

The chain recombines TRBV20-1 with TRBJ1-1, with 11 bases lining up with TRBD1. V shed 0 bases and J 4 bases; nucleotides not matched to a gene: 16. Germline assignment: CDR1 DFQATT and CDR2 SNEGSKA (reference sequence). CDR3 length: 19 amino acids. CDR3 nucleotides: TGCAGTGCTAGAGATCTCGGATGGACAGGGGGCGCGATCCCCACTGAAGCTTTCTTT. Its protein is CSARDLGWTGGAIPTEAFF.

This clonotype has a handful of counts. The CDR3 DNA reads TGTGCCAGCAGCGTAGGCGCTAGCGGGGGTAATGAGCAGTTCTTC. Its translation: CASSVGASGGNEQFF. This chain connects TRBV9 to TRBJ2-1; TRBD2 aligns across 10 bases. The V gene's germline CDR1 is SGDLS and CDR2 YYNGEE. With V trimmed by 0 bases and J by 7 bases, 4 bases remained unmatched. CDR3 size: 15 residues.

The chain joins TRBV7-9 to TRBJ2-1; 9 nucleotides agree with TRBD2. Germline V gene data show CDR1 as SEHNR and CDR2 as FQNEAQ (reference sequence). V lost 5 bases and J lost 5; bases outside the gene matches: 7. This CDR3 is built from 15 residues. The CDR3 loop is CASSLSGGLDNEQFF. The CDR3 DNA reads TGTGCCAGCAGCCTTAGCGGGGGATTGGACAATGAGCAGTTCTTC.

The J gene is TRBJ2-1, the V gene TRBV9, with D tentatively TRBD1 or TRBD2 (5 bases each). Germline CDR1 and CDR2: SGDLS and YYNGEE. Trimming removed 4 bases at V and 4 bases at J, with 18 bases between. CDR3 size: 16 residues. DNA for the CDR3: TGTGCCAGCAGCCTCCCGGGACGGACATTATACAATGAGCAGTTCTTC. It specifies CASSLPGRTLYNEQFF.

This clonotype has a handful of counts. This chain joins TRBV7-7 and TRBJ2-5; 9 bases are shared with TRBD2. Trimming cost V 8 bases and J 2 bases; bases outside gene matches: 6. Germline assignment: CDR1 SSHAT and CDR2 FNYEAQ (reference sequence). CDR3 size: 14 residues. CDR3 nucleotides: TGTGCCAGCGCGAGCGGGGGGATACAAGAGACCCAGTACTTC. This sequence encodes CASASGGIQETQYF.

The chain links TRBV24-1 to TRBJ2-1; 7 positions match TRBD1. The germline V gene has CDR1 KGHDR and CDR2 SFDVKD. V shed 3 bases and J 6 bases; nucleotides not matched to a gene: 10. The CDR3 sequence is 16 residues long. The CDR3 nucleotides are TGTGCCACCAGTGATCAAGGCAGGGGGAACTCCAATGAGCAGTTCTTC. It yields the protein CATSDQGRGNSNEQFF.

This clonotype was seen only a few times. This CDR3 is CSASLGTYEQYF. The CDR3 nucleotides read TGCAGTGCTAGTTTGGGTACCTACGAGCAGTACTTC. The rearrangement joins TRBV20-1 to TRBJ2-7; D gene uncertain. The CDR3 runs to 12 residues. The germline CDR1 and CDR2 sequences are DFQATT and SNEGSKA (reference sequence). With 3 bases removed from V and 2 bases from J, the gap between germline ends came to 8 bases.

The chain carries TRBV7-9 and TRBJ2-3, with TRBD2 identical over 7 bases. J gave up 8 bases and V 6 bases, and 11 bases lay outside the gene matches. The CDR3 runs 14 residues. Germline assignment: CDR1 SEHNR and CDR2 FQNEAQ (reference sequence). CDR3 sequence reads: CASRRNATGGTQYF. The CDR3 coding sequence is TGTGCCAGCAGACGTAACGCCACGGGGGGTACGCAGTATTTT.

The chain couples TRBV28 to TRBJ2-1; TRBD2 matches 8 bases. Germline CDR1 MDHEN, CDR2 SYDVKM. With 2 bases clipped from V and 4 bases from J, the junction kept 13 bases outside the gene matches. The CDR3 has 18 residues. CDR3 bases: TGTGCCAGCAGTTTAAAACGGGGGGGGGTTCCGTGGTACAATGAGCAGTTCTTC. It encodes CASSLKRGGVPWYNEQFF. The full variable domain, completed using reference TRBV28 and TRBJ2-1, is DVKVTQSSRYLVKRTGEKVFLECVQDMDHENMFWYRQDPGLGLRLIYFSYDVKMKEKGDIPEGYSVSREKKERFSLILESASTNQTSMYLCASSLKRGGVPWYNEQFFGPGTRLTVL.